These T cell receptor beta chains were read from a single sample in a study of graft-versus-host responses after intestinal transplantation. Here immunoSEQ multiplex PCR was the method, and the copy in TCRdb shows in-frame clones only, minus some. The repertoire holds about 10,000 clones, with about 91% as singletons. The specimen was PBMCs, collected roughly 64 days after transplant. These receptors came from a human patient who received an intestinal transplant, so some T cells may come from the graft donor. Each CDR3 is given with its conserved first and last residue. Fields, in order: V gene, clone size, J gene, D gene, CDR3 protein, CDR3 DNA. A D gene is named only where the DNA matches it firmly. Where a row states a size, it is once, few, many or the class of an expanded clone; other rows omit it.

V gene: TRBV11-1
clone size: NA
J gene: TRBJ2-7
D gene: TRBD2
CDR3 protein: CASSSGTRTYEQYF
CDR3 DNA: TGTGCCAGCAGCTCCGGGACTAGAACCTACGAGCAGTACTTC

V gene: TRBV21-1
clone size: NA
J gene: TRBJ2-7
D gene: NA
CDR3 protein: CASSSTVTRVYEQYF
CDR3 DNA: TGTGCCAGCAGCAGTACAGTGACGAGAGTCTACGAGCAGTACTTC

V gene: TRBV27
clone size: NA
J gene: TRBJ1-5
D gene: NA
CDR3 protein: CASSYAASNQPQHF
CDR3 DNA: TGTGCCAGCAGTTATGCGGCTAGCAATCAGCCCCAGCATTTT

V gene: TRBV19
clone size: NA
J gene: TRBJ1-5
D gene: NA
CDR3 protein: CASSRDSNQPQHF
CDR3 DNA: TGTGCCAGTAGTAGGGACAGCAATCAGCCCCAGCATTTT

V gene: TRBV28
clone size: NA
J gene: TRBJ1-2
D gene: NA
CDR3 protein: CASSAVGGDYGYTF
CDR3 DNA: TGTGCCAGCAGTGCAGTTGGTGGTGACTATGGCTACACCTTC

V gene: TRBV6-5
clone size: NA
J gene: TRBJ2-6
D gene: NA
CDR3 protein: CASSYDLGANVLTF
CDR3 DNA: TGTGCCAGCAGTTACGACTTGGGGGCCAACGTCCTGACTTTC

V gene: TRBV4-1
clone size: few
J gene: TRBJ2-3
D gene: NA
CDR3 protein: CASSQAQGRTDTQYF
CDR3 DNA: TGCGCCAGCAGCCAAGCCCAGGGCCGGACAGATACGCAGTATTTT

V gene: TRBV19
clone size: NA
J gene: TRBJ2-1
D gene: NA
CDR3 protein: CASSILGEQFF
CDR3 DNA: TGTGCCAGTAGTATTCTGGGTGAGCAGTTCTTC

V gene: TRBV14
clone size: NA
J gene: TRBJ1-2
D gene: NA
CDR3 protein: CASGPIQDPSYGYTF
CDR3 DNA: TGTGCCAGCGGGCCAATACAGGACCCTAGCTATGGCTACACCTTC

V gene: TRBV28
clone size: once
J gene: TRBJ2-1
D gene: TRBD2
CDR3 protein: CASSLITSGRINEQFF
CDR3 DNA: TGTGCCAGCAGTTTAATCACTAGCGGGAGGATAAATGAGCAGTTCTTC

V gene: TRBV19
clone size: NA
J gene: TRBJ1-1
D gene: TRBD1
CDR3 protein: CASEQGARETEAFF
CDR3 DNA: TGTGCCAGTGAACAGGGGGCAAGGGAAACTGAAGCTTTCTTT

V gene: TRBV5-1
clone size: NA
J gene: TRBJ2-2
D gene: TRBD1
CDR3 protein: CASRPSGTVNTGELFF
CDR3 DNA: TGCGCCAGCAGGCCGTCCGGGACAGTGAACACCGGGGAGCTGTTTTTT

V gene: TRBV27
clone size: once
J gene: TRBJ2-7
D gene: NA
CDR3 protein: CASSLYTSGWQYF
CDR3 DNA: TGTGCCAGCAGTTTATACACTTCTGGGTGGCAGTACTTC

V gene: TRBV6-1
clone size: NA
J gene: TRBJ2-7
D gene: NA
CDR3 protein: CASILQGYEQYF
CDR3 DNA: TGTGCCAGCATCCTGCAGGGCTACGAGCAGTACTTC

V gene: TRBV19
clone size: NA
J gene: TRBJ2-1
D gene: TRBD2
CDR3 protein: CASTSGRRNEQFF
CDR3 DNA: TGTGCCAGTACTAGCGGGAGACGAAATGAGCAGTTCTTC

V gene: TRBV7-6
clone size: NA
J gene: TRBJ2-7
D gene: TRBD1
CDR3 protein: CASSSTPPLPDRGLIEQYF
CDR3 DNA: TGTGCCAGCAGCTCCACGCCTCCCCTCCCGGACAGGGGGCTTATCGAGCAGTACTTC

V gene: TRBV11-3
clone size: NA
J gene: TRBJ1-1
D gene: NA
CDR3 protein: CASSLSGSEAFF
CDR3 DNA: TGTGCCAGCAGCTTATCCGGTTCCGAAGCTTTCTTT

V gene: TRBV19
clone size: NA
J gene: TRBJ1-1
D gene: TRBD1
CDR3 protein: CASTRDRGTEAFF
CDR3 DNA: TGTGCCAGTACCCGGGACAGGGGCACTGAAGCTTTCTTT

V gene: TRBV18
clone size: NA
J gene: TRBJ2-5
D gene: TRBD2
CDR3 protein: CASSPWASGSLETQYF
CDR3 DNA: TGTGCCAGCTCACCTTGGGCTAGCGGGAGTTTGGAGACCCAGTACTTC

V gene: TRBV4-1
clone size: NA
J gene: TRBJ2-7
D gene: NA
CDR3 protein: CASSLRVGPYEQYF
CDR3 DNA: TGCGCCAGCAGCCTCAGGGTGGGCCCCTACGAGCAGTACTTC

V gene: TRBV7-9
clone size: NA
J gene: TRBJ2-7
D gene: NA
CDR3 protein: CASSLGSNPYEQYF
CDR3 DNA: TGTGCCAGCAGCTTGGGCTCCAATCCCTACGAGCAGTACTTC

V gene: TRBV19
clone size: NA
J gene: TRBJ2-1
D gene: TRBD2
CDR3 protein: CASSILASGTYNEQFF
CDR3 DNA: TGTGCCAGTAGTATTTTGGCTAGCGGAACCTACAATGAGCAGTTCTTC